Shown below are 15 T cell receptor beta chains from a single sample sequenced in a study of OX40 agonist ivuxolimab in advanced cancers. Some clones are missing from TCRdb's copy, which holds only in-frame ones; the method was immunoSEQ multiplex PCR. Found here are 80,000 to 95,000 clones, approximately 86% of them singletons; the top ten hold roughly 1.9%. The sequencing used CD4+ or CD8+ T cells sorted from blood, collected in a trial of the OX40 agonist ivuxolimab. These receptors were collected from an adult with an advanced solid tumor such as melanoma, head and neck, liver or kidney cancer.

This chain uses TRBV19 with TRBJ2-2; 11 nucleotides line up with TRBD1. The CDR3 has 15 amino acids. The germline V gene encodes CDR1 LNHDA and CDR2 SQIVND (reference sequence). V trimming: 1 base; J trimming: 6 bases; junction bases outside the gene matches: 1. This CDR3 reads CASSIGGQGAGELFF. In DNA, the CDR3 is TGTGCCAGTAGTATAGGGGGACAGGGGGCCGGGGAGCTGTTTTTT.

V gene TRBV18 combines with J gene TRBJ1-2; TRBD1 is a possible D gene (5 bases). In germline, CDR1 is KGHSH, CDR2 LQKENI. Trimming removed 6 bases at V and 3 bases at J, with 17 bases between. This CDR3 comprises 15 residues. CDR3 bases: TGTGCCAGCTCCCCCTCGATTGGGGGGGACTATGGCTACACCTTC. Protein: CASSPSIGGDYGYTF.

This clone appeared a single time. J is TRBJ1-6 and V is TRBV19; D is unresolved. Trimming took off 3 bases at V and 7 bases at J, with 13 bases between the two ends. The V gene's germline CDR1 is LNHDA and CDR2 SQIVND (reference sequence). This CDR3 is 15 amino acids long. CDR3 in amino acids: CASSILPGRNSPLHF. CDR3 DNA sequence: TGTGCCAGTAGTATTTTACCAGGTCGGAATTCACCCCTCCACTTT.

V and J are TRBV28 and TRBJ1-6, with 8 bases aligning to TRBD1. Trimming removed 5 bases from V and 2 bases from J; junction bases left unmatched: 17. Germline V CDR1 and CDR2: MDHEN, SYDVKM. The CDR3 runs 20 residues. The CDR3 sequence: CASSPPFWGTGFTYNSPLHF. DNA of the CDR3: TGTGCCAGCAGTCCACCTTTCTGGGGGACAGGCTTTACCTATAATTCACCCCTCCACTTT.

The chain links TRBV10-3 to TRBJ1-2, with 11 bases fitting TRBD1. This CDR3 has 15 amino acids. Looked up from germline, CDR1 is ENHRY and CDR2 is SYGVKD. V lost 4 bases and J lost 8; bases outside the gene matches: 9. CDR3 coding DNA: TGTGCCATCAGTGGCCGAGGGACAGGGGGTGAAGGCTACACCTTC. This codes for CAISGRGTGGEGYTF.

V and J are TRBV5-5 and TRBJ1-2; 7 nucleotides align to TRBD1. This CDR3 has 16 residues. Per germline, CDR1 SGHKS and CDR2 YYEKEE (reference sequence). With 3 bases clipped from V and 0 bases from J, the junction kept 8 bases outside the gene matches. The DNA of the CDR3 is TGTGCCAGCAGCTCCATCACAGGGGAAGCTAACTATGGCTACACCTTC. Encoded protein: CASSSITGEANYGYTF.

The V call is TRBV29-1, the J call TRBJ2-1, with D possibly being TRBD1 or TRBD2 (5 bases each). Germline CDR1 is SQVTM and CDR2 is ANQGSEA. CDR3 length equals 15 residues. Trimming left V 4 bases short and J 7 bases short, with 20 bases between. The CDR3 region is CSVATDEYWGNEQFF. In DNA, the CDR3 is TGCAGCGTTGCGACTGACGAGTACTGGGGGAATGAGCAGTTCTTC.

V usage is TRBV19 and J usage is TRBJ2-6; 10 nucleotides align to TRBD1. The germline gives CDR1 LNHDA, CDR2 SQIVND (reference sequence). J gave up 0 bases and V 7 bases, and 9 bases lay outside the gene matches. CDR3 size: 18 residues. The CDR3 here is CASTRRDRGLSGANVLTF. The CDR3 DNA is TGTGCCAGTACCCGGAGGGACAGGGGCCTCTCTGGGGCCAACGTCCTGACTTTC.

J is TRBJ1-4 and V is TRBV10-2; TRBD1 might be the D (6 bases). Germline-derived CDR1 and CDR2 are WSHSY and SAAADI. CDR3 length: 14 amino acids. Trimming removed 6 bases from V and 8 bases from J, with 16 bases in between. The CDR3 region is CASRLQGPGEKLFF. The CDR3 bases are TGCGCCAGCAGACTACAGGGACCGGGGGAAAAACTGTTTTTT.

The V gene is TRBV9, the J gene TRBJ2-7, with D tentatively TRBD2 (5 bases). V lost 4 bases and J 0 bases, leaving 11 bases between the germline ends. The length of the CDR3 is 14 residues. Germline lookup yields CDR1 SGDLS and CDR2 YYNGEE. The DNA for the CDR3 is TGTGCCAGCAGCTCTAGGGAGAGCTCCTACGAGCAGTACTTC. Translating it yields CASSSRESSYEQYF. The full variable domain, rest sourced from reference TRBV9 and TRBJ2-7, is DSGVTQTPKHLITATGQRVTLRCSPRSGDLSVYWYQQSLDQGLQFLIQYYNGEERAKGNILERFSAQQFPDLHSELNLSSLELGDSALYFCASSSRESSYEQYFGPGTRLTVT.

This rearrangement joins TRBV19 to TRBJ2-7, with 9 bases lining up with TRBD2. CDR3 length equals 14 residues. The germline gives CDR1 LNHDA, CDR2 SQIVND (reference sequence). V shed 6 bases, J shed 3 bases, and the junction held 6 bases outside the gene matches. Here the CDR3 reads CASSLAGANYEQYF. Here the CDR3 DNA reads TGTGCCAGTAGCTTAGCGGGGGCCAACTACGAGCAGTACTTC.

CDR3 bases: TGTGCCAGCAGCTTCTCGGGGGGTGCCAAAAACATTCAGTACTTC. This translates into CASSFSGGAKNIQYF. The chain has TRBV7-8 and TRBJ2-4; 7 nucleotides align to TRBD2. This CDR3 contains 15 residues. V dropped 3 bases and J dropped 1; count of bases not matched to a gene: 3. The germline V gene has CDR1 SGHVS and CDR2 FQNEAQ.

CDR3 residues: CASSVGSQQGPAYEQYF. CDR3 sequence (DNA): TGTGCCAGCAGCGTAGGCTCTCAACAGGGGCCCGCCTACGAGCAGTACTTC. The chain is built from TRBV11-1 and TRBJ2-7; TRBD1 matches 7 bases. The germline CDR1 and CDR2 sequences are SGHAT and FQDESV (reference sequence). The CDR3 extends over 17 amino acids. V dropped 5 bases and J dropped 2; count of bases not matched to a gene: 15.

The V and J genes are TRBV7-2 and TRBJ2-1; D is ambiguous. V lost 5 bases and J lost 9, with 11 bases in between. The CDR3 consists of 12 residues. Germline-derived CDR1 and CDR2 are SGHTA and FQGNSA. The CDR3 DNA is TGTGCCAGCAGCCCTAGGGTGAGTGAGCAGTTCTTC. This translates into CASSPRVSEQFF.

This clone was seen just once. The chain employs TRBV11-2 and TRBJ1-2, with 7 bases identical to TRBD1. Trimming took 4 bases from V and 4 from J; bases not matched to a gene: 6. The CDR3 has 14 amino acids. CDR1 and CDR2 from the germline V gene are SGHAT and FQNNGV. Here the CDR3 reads CASSSQTGPYGYTF. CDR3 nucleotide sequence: TGTGCCAGCAGCTCTCAGACAGGGCCCTATGGCTACACCTTC.